This T cell receptor (beta chain) was profiled in a study of OX40 agonist ivuxolimab in advanced cancers. General study results and limits: The study did not work out the antigen specificity of the expanded peripheral T cells.

In germline, CDR1 is MDHEN, CDR2 SYDVKM. V lost 5 bases, J lost 0 bases, and 25 bases lay in between. The CDR3 is made up of 19 amino acids. There are many counts of this clone. What it recognizes is unknown. Data came from immunoSEQ multiplex PCR; TCRdb stores just in-frame clones and leaves some out. The sample includes some 65,000 clones, 60% to 80% of them seen just once. The source of this sequence is an adult with an advanced solid tumor such as melanoma, head and neck, liver or kidney cancer. V gene TRBV28 combines with J gene TRBJ1-2; perhaps TRBD1 as D (6 bases). Sequenced here: CD4+ or CD8+ T cells sorted from blood, sampled in a trial of the OX40 agonist ivuxolimab. The CDR3 coding sequence is TGTGCCAGCAGTAACCAAGGGACAAATCCGGAGGTTGCTAACTATGGCTACACCTTC. Translating gives CASSNQGTNPEVANYGYTF.